This T cell receptor (beta chain) was sequenced for a study of CD8 T cells in ankylosing spondylitis. Turning to this clonotype: What it binds is not known.

CDR1 is DFQATT, CDR2 SNEGSKA, per germline (reference sequence). After removal of 5 bases from V and 2 bases from J, the junction contained 6 bases not matched to a gene. The CDR3 is made up of 14 amino acids. Findings and limits, study-wide: A motif in TCR beta, a set of seven to nine highly homologous variants, appeared characteristic of ankylosing spondylitis blood. In peripheral blood, disease-linked CD8+ clones occurred at relatively low frequencies.

For TCR beta, libraries came from quantitative 5'-RACE with molecular barcodes. TCRdb independently ran MiXCR on the 5' RACE reads; one entry per CDR3 protein. This sample has 250,000 to 350,000 distinct CDR3 sequences, with roughly 8% found just once. The chain links TRBV20-1 to TRBJ2-7; TRBD2 matches at 10 bases. The sequencing input was blood, either unsorted or a sorted T cell fraction (not recorded which). The clonotype comes from a male donor with ankylosing spondylitis. For the CDR3, the DNA is TGCAGTGCTTACCCCCTAGCGGGAGCCTACGAGCAGTACTTC. Its translation: CSAYPLAGAYEQYF.